The rows below give T cell receptor beta chains drawn from one sample of a study of shared clonotypes between healthy human individuals. TCRdb's copy holds only in-frame clones and misses some; the assay was immunoSEQ multiplex PCR. Found here are millions of clones, approximately 94% of them singletons; the top ten hold 1% to 1.3%. Sequencing was performed on naive CD8+ T cells sorted from blood. These receptors all stem from a man between 18 and 29 years old in good health. CDR3s leave out the opening cysteine and the closing phenylalanine or tryptophan.

J gene,V gene,CDR3 protein
TRBJ2-3,TRBV7-9,ASSSSLAGAPSTDTQY
TRBJ2-5,TRBV27,ASSLWGGQGETQY
TRBJ2-2,TRBV29-1,SVEDLGTGELF
TRBJ1-1,TRBV13,ASSAVMNTEAF
TRBJ1-4,TRBV4-1,ASSQEPAANEKLF
TRBJ2-1,TRBV12-5,ASGLAAGTSLMYEQF
TRBJ2-7,TRBV7-9,ASSSLPGEQY
TRBJ2-1,TRBV29-1,SATGTSYNEQF
TRBJ1-3,TRBV19,ASSITGYSGNTIY
TRBJ2-3,TRBV7-9,ASSSPGVDTQY
TRBJ1-1,TRBV7-2,ASSLGRMGDTEAF
TRBJ2-1,TRBV9,ASSTSRSTYNEQF
TRBJ2-7,TRBV19,ASSISQSYEQY
TRBJ2-1,TRBV9,ASSVVGSRYNEQF
TRBJ2-5,TRBV11-2,ASSYYRDNQETQY
TRBJ1-3,TRBV19,ASIGGNTIY
TRBJ2-7,TRBV5-8,ASSFTSDYEQY
TRBJ2-7,TRBV6-5,ASSYSGGQIYEQY
TRBJ2-1,TRBV7-9,ASSLAGGGTLYNEQF
TRBJ2-7,TRBV6-6,ASSPFPGTDYEQY
TRBJ2-3,TRBV27,ASSPTGGAGTDTQY
TRBJ2-1,TRBV5-4,ASSLGTEQF
TRBJ2-4,TRBV27,ASSPGTSGAKNIQY
TRBJ1-1,TRBV7-2,ASSHGVYMNTEAF
TRBJ2-1,TRBV28,ASSGDRGKF
TRBJ1-1,TRBV28,ASSFRSFLNTEAF
TRBJ1-1,TRBV25-1,ASSELAGAEAF
TRBJ2-7,TRBV18,ASSPEPGATYEQY
TRBJ2-4,TRBV7-7,ASSSGHGGIQY
TRBJ2-7,TRBV9,ASSLAGTSGYEQY
TRBJ1-6,TRBV19,ASSIERRHPDSPLH
TRBJ2-1,TRBV7-2,ASSLGTRGLFYEQF
TRBJ1-1,TRBV15,ATSPRGSMNTEAF
TRBJ2-7,TRBV6-5,ASSYGETYEQY
TRBJ2-5,TRBV27,ASSLRGLEETQY
TRBJ2-7,TRBV7-9,ASSGNGQGGTYEQY
TRBJ1-3,TRBV7-6,ASSHPGTGSGNTIY
TRBJ2-1,TRBV7-9,ASSFSSGGPNEQF
TRBJ2-3,TRBV5-6,ASSLRGRTDTQY
TRBJ2-7,TRBV27,ASGWDGSKQY
TRBJ2-2,TRBV7-6,ASSSITGELF
TRBJ2-3,TRBV13,ASSSRDLGTDTQY
TRBJ2-7,TRBV4-2,ASSVNYEQY
TRBJ1-2,TRBV5-1,ASSLSGLDGYT
TRBJ2-7,TRBV5-1,ASSLGSSYEQY
TRBJ2-2,TRBV28,ASSLVGQGGTGELF